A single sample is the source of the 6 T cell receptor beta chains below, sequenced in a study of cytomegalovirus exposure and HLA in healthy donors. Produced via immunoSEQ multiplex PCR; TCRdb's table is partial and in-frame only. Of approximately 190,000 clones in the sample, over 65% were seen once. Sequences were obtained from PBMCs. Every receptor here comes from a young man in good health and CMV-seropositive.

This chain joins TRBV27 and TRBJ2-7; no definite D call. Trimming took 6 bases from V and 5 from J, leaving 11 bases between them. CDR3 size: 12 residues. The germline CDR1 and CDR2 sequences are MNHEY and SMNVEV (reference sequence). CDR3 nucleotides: TGTGCCAGCAGCTCACTAAACCACGAGCAGTACTTC. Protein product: CASSSLNHEQYF.

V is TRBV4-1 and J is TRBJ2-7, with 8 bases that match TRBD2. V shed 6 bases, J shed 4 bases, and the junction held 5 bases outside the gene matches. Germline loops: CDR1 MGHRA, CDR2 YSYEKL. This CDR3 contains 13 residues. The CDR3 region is CASRAGGSYEQYF. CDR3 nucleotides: TGCGCCAGCAGGGCGGGAGGCTCGTACGAGCAGTACTTC.

DNA for the CDR3: TGTGCCAGCAGGAGGGGTAGCGGGACGGAAGATACGCAGTATTTT. The encoded protein is CASRRGSGTEDTQYF. The chain uses TRBV25-1 and TRBJ2-3, with 8 bases fitting TRBD2. The CDR3 contains 15 residues. Germline CDR1 reads MGHDK; CDR2 reads SYGVNS. With V trimmed by 6 bases and J by 5 bases, 10 bases remained unmatched.

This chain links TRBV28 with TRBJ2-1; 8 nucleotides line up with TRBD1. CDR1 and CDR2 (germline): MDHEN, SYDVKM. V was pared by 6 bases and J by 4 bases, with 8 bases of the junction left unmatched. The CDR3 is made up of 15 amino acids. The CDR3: CASRSAHRGYNEQFF. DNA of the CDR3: TGTGCCAGCAGAAGCGCTCACAGGGGGTACAATGAGCAGTTCTTC.

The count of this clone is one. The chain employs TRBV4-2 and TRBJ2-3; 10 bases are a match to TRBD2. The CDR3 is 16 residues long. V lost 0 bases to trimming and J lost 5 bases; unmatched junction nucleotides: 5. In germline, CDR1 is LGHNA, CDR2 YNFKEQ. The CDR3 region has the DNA TGTGCCAGCAGCCAAGAACCTAGCGGGAGTTTAGATACGCAGTATTTT. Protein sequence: CASSQEPSGSLDTQYF.

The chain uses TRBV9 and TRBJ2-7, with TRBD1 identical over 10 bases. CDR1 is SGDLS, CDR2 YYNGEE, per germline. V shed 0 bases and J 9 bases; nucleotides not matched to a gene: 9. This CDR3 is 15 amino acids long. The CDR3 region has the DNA TGTGCCAGCAGCGTAGAAGGGACAGGGGTGGGTGGGCAGTACTTC. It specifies CASSVEGTGVGGQYF.